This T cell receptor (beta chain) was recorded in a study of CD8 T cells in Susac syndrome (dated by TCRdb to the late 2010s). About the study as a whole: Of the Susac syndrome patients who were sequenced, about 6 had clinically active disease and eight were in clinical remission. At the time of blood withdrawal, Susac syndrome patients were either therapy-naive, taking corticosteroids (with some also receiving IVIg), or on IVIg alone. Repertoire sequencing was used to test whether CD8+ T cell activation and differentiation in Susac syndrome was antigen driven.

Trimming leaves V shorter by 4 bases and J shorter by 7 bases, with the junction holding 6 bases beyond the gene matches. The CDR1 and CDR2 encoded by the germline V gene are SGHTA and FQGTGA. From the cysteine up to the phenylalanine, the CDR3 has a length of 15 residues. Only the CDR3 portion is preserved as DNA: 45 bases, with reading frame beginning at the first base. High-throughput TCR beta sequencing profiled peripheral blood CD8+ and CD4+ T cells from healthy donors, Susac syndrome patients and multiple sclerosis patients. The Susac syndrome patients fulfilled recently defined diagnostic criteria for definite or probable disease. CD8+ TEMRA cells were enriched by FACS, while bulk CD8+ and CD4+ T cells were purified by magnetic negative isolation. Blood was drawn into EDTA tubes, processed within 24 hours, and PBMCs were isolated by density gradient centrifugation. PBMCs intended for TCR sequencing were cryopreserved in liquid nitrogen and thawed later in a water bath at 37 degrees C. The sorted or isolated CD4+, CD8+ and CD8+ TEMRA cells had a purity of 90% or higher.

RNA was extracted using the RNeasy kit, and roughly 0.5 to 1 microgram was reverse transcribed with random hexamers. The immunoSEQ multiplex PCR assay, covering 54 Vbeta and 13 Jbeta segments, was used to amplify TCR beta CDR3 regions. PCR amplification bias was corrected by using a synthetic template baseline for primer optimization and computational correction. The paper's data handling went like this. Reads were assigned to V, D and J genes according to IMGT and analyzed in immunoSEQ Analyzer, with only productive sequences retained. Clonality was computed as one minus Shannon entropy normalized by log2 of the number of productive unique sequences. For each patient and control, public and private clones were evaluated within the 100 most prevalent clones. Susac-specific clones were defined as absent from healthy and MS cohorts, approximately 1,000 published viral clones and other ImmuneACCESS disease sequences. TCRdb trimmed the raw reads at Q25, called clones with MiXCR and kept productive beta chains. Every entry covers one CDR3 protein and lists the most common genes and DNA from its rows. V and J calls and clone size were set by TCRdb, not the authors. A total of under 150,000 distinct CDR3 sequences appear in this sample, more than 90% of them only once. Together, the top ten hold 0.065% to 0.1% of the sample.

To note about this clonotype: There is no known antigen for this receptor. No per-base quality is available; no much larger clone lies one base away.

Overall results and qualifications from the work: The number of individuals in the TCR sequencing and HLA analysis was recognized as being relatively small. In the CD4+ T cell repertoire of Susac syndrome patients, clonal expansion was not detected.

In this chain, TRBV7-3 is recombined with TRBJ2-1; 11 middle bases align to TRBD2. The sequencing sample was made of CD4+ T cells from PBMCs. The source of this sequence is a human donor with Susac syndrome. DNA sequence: TGTGCCAGCAGCTACCTAGCGGGAGGCAGTAATGAGCAGTTCTTC. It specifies CASSYLAGGSNEQFF.